This is a list of T cell receptor beta chains from one sample in a study of blood T cell repertoires in COVID-19. Data came from immunoSEQ multiplex PCR; TCRdb stores just in-frame clones and leaves some out. This table has roughly 40,000 clones, around 84% appearing once. The material sequenced was peripheral blood. The receptors were sampled from a man aged 70-80 years with acute or convalescent COVID-19. CDR3s include the opening cysteine and the closing phenylalanine or tryptophan. A D gene is named only where the DNA matches it firmly. Clone sizes are given selectively: once, few, many, or a class where the clone is expanded.

CDR3nt	CDR3aa	d_gene	v_gene	j_gene	abundance
TGTGCCAGTAGTTTTGGCGGAGCGAACACCGGGGAGCTGTTTTTT	CASSFGGANTGELFF	.	TRBV19	TRBJ2-2	.
TGTGCCAGCAGCCCCCCAGGGGGCCTCTACGAGCAGTACTTC	CASSPPGGLYEQYF	TRBD1	TRBV28	TRBJ2-7	.
TGTGCCAGCAGCTCGGGACAGATGAACACTGAAGCTTTCTTT	CASSSGQMNTEAFF	TRBD1	TRBV5-4	TRBJ1-1	.
TGCGCCAGCACAGGCCCTTCTAATCTTGCAACTAATGAAAAACTGTTTTTT	CASTGPSNLATNEKLFF	.	TRBV10-2	TRBJ1-4	.
TGTGCCAGCAGCCCAAGTGGGGTAGCGGGGGGACAAGAGACCCAGTACTTC	CASSPSGVAGGQETQYF	TRBD2	TRBV4-2	TRBJ2-5	once
TGTGCCAGCAGTTTTCAAGGGGTTGGTGAAAAACTGTTTTTT	CASSFQGVGEKLFF	.	TRBV6-2/TRBV6-3	TRBJ1-4	.
TGTGCCACCAGTGATCCCGGGACAGGAGGTAACACCGGGGAGCTGTTTTTT	CATSDPGTGGNTGELFF	TRBD1	TRBV24-1	TRBJ2-2	.
TGCAGCGTGTGGGACAGGGGGCACTCACCCCTCCACTTT	CSVWDRGHSPLHF	TRBD1	TRBV29-1	TRBJ1-6	.
TGTGCCAGCAGCCTAAGACAGGGGGTTTATACGCAGTATTTT	CASSLRQGVYTQYF	TRBD1	TRBV11-2	TRBJ2-3	.
TGCGCCAGCAGCCAAGTCCAGGAAGGAGAGACCCAGTACTTC	CASSQVQEGETQYF	.	TRBV4-3	TRBJ2-5	.
TGTGCCACCAGTGAAGGGGGCATGGCTAATGAAAAACTGTTTTTT	CATSEGGMANEKLFF	TRBD1	TRBV24-1	TRBJ1-4	few
TGTGCCAGCAGCTTAGAGGGCCGGGGAGACACCATATATTTT	CASSLEGRGDTIYF	.	TRBV7-9	TRBJ1-3	.
TGCGCCAGCAGCCAAGATTACCAGCGGCCCAATCAGCCCCAGCATTTT	CASSQDYQRPNQPQHF	.	TRBV4-3	TRBJ1-5	.
TGTGCCAGCAGTCCACACAGGGGGGACCAAGAGACCCAGTACTTC	CASSPHRGDQETQYF	TRBD1	TRBV6-2/TRBV6-3	TRBJ2-5	.
TGTGCCAGCAGTTACTCCCTAGCGGGGGATACCTACGAGCAGTACTTC	CASSYSLAGDTYEQYF	TRBD2	TRBV6-5	TRBJ2-7	.
TGTGCCAGCAGCTTGTCAGGCAATCAGCCCCAGCATTTT	CASSLSGNQPQHF	.	TRBV11-2	TRBJ1-5	.
TGTGCCAGTCAGAAGAAGGGAGAGGCCTACGAGCAGTACTTC	CASQKKGEAYEQYF	.	TRBV19	TRBJ2-7	.
TGCGCCAGCAGTCCCACCGACGGGTCTGGGGCCAACGTCCTGACTTTC	CASSPTDGSGANVLTF	.	TRBV5-1	TRBJ2-6	.
TGTGCCAGCAGCTTAGCGCGCGGGGCGCAGTACTTC	CASSLARGAQYF	.	TRBV11-1	TRBJ2-7	.
TGTGCCAGCAGCCTTACAGGAGAGGTGGGTGAAGCTTTCTTT	CASSLTGEVGEAFF	.	TRBV3-1/TRBV3-2	TRBJ1-1	once
TGTGCCAGCAGTTTGACAGGACGCACTGAAGCTTTCTTT	CASSLTGRTEAFF	.	TRBV6-5	TRBJ1-1	.
TGTGCCAGCTCCCTACTAGCGGGAGGGAACACCGGGGAGCTGTTTTTT	CASSLLAGGNTGELFF	TRBD2	TRBV18	TRBJ2-2	.
TGTGCCAGCAGTCGGACAGGGGACACTGAAGCTTTCTTT	CASSRTGDTEAFF	TRBD1	TRBV2	TRBJ1-1	.
TGCAGCGTTGGAGACAGTAACTATGGCTACACCTTC	CSVGDSNYGYTF	.	TRBV29-1	TRBJ1-2	.
TGTGCCAGCAACCTTTCTACAGGGGGCAGGGCGCCCCAGCATTTT	CASNLSTGGRAPQHF	TRBD1	TRBV28	TRBJ1-5	.
TGCGCCAGCAGCCAAGATGGCGGGGGGGCCGACGAGACCCAGTACTTC	CASSQDGGGADETQYF	TRBD2	TRBV4-3	TRBJ2-5	.
TGCAGCGTTGTAGGACAGGGGTCGGGCGAGCAGTACTTC	CSVVGQGSGEQYF	TRBD1	TRBV29-1	TRBJ2-7	.
TGTGCCAGCAGCTCCCAGACAGGGTGGGAGAACACTGAAGCTTTCTTT	CASSSQTGWENTEAFF	TRBD1	TRBV7-2	TRBJ1-1	.
TGCGCCAGCAGCCCAGGGTTGGACTATGGCTACACCTTC	CASSPGLDYGYTF	.	TRBV4-3	TRBJ1-2	.
TGTGCCATCAGTCTTGGGACGGGGGACGTCGAGCAGTACTTC	CAISLGTGDVEQYF	.	TRBV10-3	TRBJ2-7	.
TGCGCCAGCAGCCAAGATCGATTTTTTTCGGGCAGGGGGCGCGGGGACACCGGGGAGCTGTTTTTT	CASSQDRFFSGRGRGDTGELFF	TRBD1	TRBV4-1	TRBJ2-2	.
TGTGCCAGCAGCCAAGGAGGGGGTAGCGTCCATGGCTACACCTTC	CASSQGGGSVHGYTF	.	TRBV3-1/TRBV3-2	TRBJ1-2	.
TGTGCCAGCAGTTTGGGGGGACAGGGGAGCTCCTACGAGCAGTACTTC	CASSLGGQGSSYEQYF	TRBD1	TRBV28	TRBJ2-7	.
TGTGCCAGCAGCCGTACAGATAACTATGGCTACACCTTC	CASSRTDNYGYTF	.	TRBV28	TRBJ1-2	.
TGCGCCAGCAGCTTAGAGGCAGACACTGAAGCTTTCTTT	CASSLEADTEAFF	.	TRBV5-1	TRBJ1-1	.
TGTGCCAGCAGCGTAGGAGCAACTAATGAAAAACTGTTTTTT	CASSVGATNEKLFF	.	TRBV9	TRBJ1-4	once
TGCGCCAGCAGCTTGGCCCAGGCCATCCAGGCCACAGATACGCAGTATTTT	CASSLAQAIQATDTQYF	.	TRBV5-1	TRBJ2-3	.